Each of the 32 T cell receptor beta chains below was sequenced from the same sample in a study of T cells after yellow fever vaccination. TCRdb fed the 5' RACE reads into MiXCR, producing one record per CDR3 protein. The table includes 46,000 or so distinct CDR3 sequences, 5% to 7% detected once. The sequences come from PBMCs, either bulk or a sorted T-cell subset (CD4+, CD8+, memory, or dextramer-sorted; not recorded which), collected 45 days after the yellow fever booster vaccination. These receptors were obtained from a man aged 30-40 years who received the YFV17D yellow fever vaccine.

This clonotype was seen at least ten times. The chain uses TRBV20-1 and TRBJ2-4; maybe TRBD1 (5 bases). CDR1 DFQATT and CDR2 SNEGSKA come from the germline V gene (reference sequence). The length of the CDR3 is 13 residues. Trimming pared 3 bases from V and 8 bases from J, leaving 14 bases between. In DNA form, the CDR3 reads TGCAGTGCTAGTGAAAGGGGTCGCCACATTCAGTACTTC. Translation gives CSASERGRHIQYF.

This chain joins TRBV30 and TRBJ2-3; no definite D call. Germline assignment: CDR1 GTSNPN and CDR2 SVGIG (reference sequence). CDR3 size: 14 residues. Trimming removed 4 bases at V and 5 bases at J, with 16 bases between. The CDR3 here is CAWMRATKEDTQYF. DNA of the CDR3: TGTGCCTGGATGCGAGCCACAAAAGAAGATACGCAGTATTTT. Looking up the rest from reference TRBV30 and TRBJ2-3 gives the full variable domain: SQTIHQWPATLVQPVGSPLSLECTVEGTSNPNLYWYRQAAGRGLQLLFYSVGIGQISSEVPQNLSASRPQDRQFILSSKKLLLSDSGFYLCAWMRATKEDTQYFGPGTRLTVL.

This clonotype was observed at least ten times. V gene TRBV5-1 combines with J gene TRBJ1-5; D is unclear. V was trimmed by 4 bases and J by 0 bases, leaving 11 bases between them. Germline CDR1 and CDR2: SGHRS and YFSETQ. This CDR3 region has 15 residues. CDR3 sequence (DNA): TGCGCCAGCAGCCCCACCCCCTATAGCAATCAGCCCCAGCATTTT. Translation: CASSPTPYSNQPQHF.

At least ten counts were recorded for this clonotype. This rearrangement joins TRBV12-3 or TRBV12-4 to TRBJ1-6; D is unresolved. This CDR3 spans 15 amino acids. Trimming left V 0 bases short and J 7 bases short, with 10 bases between. CDR3 bases: TGTGCCAGCAGTTTAGCGCAAGTCAAGAATTCACCCCTCCACTTT. Translated: CASSLAQVKNSPLHF.

This clonotype was counted at least ten times. The chain is built from TRBV5-1 and TRBJ1-1; possible D gene TRBD1, 5 bases. Deletions cut 2 bases from V and 1 base from J, with 9 bases between. Germline V gene sequence: CDR1 SGHRS, CDR2 YFSETQ. The CDR3 consists of 14 residues. The CDR3 here is CASSLTTGNTEAFF. DNA of the CDR3: TGCGCCAGCAGCTTAACCACAGGGAACACTGAAGCTTTCTTT.

Ten or more counts support this clonotype. An end of the junction does not agree with germline; a read error may underlie this. V is TRBV7-2 and J is TRBJ2-5, with 13 bases aligning to TRBD2. Germline V gene data show CDR1 as SGHTA and CDR2 as FQGNSA. This CDR3 has 18 residues. The CDR3 loop reads CASSLAPGLAGDPETQYF. Here the CDR3 DNA reads TGTGCCAGCAGTTTAGCTCCTGGACTAGCGGGAGATCCGGAGACCCAGTACTTC.

This clonotype showed up many times. This sequence joins TRBV5-6 and TRBJ2-7; 12 bases agree with TRBD1. The CDR3 runs to 14 residues. Germline CDR1 and CDR2: SGHDT and YYEEEE. After removal of 6 bases from V and 7 bases from J, the junction contained 8 bases not matched to a gene. The CDR3 DNA follows: TGTGCCAGCAACTGGGACAGGGGGCGACGGGAGCAGTACTTC. Amino acids: CASNWDRGRREQYF.

This clonotype was counted ten times or more. V gene TRBV2 combines with J gene TRBJ2-7, with 10 bases matching TRBD1. CDR3 length: 12 amino acids. Germline values: CDR1 SNHLY, CDR2 FYNNEI. V dropped 10 bases and J dropped 3; count of bases not matched to a gene: 3. The CDR3 spells CATGQGVYEQYF. The DNA for the CDR3 is TGTGCCACCGGACAGGGGGTCTACGAGCAGTACTTC.

The sample holds many counts of this clonotype. The V gene is TRBV20-1, the J gene TRBJ2-3; a weak D match, TRBD2 (6 bases). Germline V gene sequence: CDR1 DFQATT, CDR2 SNEGSKA (reference sequence). The CDR3 runs to 15 residues. The DNA of the CDR3 is TGCAGCGCAGTGATGGGGGGTCGCAGCACAGATACGCAGTATTTT. Its translation is CSAVMGGRSTDTQYF.

This clonotype has a handful of counts. The V and J genes are TRBV20-1 and TRBJ2-1, with 7 bases lining up with TRBD1. This CDR3 region has 12 residues. V shed 7 bases and J 7 bases; nucleotides not matched to a gene: 7. Germline V lookup: CDR1 DFQATT, CDR2 SNEGSKA (reference sequence). In DNA form, the CDR3 reads TGCAGTGGGCCGGGACAGAGTAATGAGCAGTTCTTC. It is translated as CSGPGQSNEQFF.

This clonotype was observed a few times. The V gene is TRBV5-1, the J gene TRBJ2-7; D is perhaps TRBD1 or TRBD2 (5 bases each). Germline CDR1 SGHRS, CDR2 YFSETQ. The CDR3 length is 17 residues. Trimming removed 0 bases from V and 2 bases from J, with 18 bases in between. The CDR3 DNA sequence: TGCGCCAGCAGCTTGGATTGGTTTGGGGACCCCACCTACGAGCAGTACTTC. Protein sequence: CASSLDWFGDPTYEQYF.

The sample holds a few counts of this clonotype. J is TRBJ1-4 and V is TRBV28; D not resolved. Per the germline V gene, CDR1 is MDHEN and CDR2 is SYDVKM. The V gene lost 5 bases and the J gene lost 8 bases, with 9 bases spanning the gap. The CDR3 consists of 12 residues. DNA of the CDR3: TGTGCCAGCAGTGTTGGGGAGGAAAAACTGTTTTTT. Translation: CASSVGEEKLFF. Supplemented by reference TRBV28 and TRBJ1-4, the full variable domain reads DVKVTQSSRYLVKRTGEKVFLECVQDMDHENMFWYRQDPGLGLRLIYFSYDVKMKEKGDIPEGYSVSREKKERFSLILESASTNQTSMYLCASSVGEEKLFFGSGTQLSVL.

This clonotype was counted ten times or more. The chain employs TRBV5-1 and TRBJ2-1; 8 nucleotides line up with TRBD2. The ends lost 0 bases at V and 10 bases at J; junction bases unmatched: 6. CDR1 SGHRS and CDR2 YFSETQ come from the germline V gene. This CDR3 spans 14 amino acids. CDR3 in DNA: TGCGCCAGCAGCTTGGGAGAACGCGGGGGGGAGCAGTTCTTC. It encodes CASSLGERGGEQFF.

V and J are TRBV5-4 and TRBJ2-7; no firm D call. Germline V gene data show CDR1 as SGHNT and CDR2 as YYREEE (reference sequence). Trimming left V 2 bases short and J 4 bases short, with 28 bases between. The CDR3 extends over 19 amino acids. For the CDR3, the DNA is TGTGCCAGCAGCTTACGGCCAGAAAGCCGAGAAGGACGAGAGTACGAGCAGTACTTC. This codes for CASSLRPESREGREYEQYF. Using reference TRBV5-4 and TRBJ2-7 for the parts outside the CDR3, the full variable domain is ETGVTQSPTHLIKTRGQQVTLRCSSQSGHNTVSWYQQALGQGPQFIFQYYREEENGRGNFPPRFSGLQFPNYSSELNVNALELDDSALYLCASSLRPESREGREYEQYFGPGTRLTVT.

This clonotype came up many times. The chain recombines TRBV20-1 with TRBJ1-1, with D maybe TRBD1 (5 bases). Germline CDR1 and CDR2: DFQATT and SNEGSKA (reference sequence). This CDR3 is built from 12 residues. Trimming pared 5 bases from V and 2 bases from J, leaving 9 bases between. The CDR3 sequence is CSARGSNTEAFF. As DNA, the CDR3 is TGCAGTGCTCGGGGGTCCAACACTGAAGCTTTCTTT.

A word on this clonotype: One base away lies a much larger clone, so this may be a sequencing read error. The chain uses TRBV5-1 and TRBJ2-7, with D possibly matching TRBD2 (6 bases). CDR1 SGHRS and CDR2 YFSETQ come from the germline V gene. The CDR3 has 14 amino acids. The CDR3 loop is CASSLNPGAYAQYF. The DNA of the CDR3 is TGCGCCAGCAGCTTGAATCCGGGAGCCTACGCGCAGTACTTC.

Only a few counts were recorded for this clonotype. J is TRBJ2-4 and V is TRBV20-1; D might be TRBD1 (6 bases). V lost 3 bases and J lost 2, with 11 bases in between. The CDR3 length is 14 residues. In germline, CDR1 is DFQATT, CDR2 SNEGSKA (reference sequence). The CDR3 nucleotides read TGCAGTGCTAGTCGAGGGGGAACCAAAAACATTCAGTACTTC. Protein: CSASRGGTKNIQYF.

This clonotype was detected only a few times. CDR3 loop: CASSLSTEAFF. CDR3 DNA: TGTGCCAGCAGCTTATCCACTGAAGCTTTCTTT. The rearrangement uses TRBV7-8 and TRBJ1-1; D remains ambiguous. Germline CDR1 and CDR2: SGHVS and FQNEAQ. The CDR3 extends over 11 amino acids. The ends were cut back, 2 bases at V and 4 bases at J, with 2 bases in the middle.

Ten or more counts support this clonotype. This chain uses TRBV30 with TRBJ2-3, with 9 bases fitting TRBD2. Germline V gene sequence: CDR1 GTSNPN, CDR2 SVGIG (reference sequence). The CDR3 loop spans 15 amino acids. J was trimmed by 6 bases and V by 3 bases; bases with no gene match: 10. The CDR3 DNA reads TGTGCCTGGAGCGAAGGGCTAGCGGGAACGGATACGCAGTATTTT. This sequence encodes CAWSEGLAGTDTQYF.

There are a few counts of this clonotype. The rearrangement links TRBV7-2 to TRBJ1-1; 9 positions agree with TRBD1. The CDR3 totals 14 residues. Germline V gives CDR1 SGHTA, CDR2 FQGNSA. V shed 3 bases and J 9 bases; nucleotides not matched to a gene: 8. The CDR3 is CASSFSRDRVKAFF. The CDR3 coding sequence is TGTGCCAGCAGCTTTTCCCGGGACAGGGTTAAAGCTTTCTTT.

This clonotype was picked up many times. The V call is TRBV7-9, the J call TRBJ1-5; D is possibly TRBD1 (6 bases). The germline V gene encodes CDR1 SEHNR and CDR2 FQNEAQ (reference sequence). Deletions cut 5 bases from V and 2 bases from J, with 13 bases between. This CDR3 is 15 amino acids long. The CDR3 loop is CASSRTDSRNQPQHF. CDR3 nucleotides: TGTGCCAGCAGCCGTACGGACAGTCGCAATCAGCCCCAGCATTTT.

This clonotype showed up many times. The chain carries TRBV28 and TRBJ2-5; no clear D. Germline values: CDR1 MDHEN, CDR2 SYDVKM. V lost 6 bases and J 5 bases, leaving 13 bases between the germline ends. The CDR3 is made up of 13 amino acids. CDR3 coding DNA: TGTGCCAGCAGGAAGAACCTGATGGAGACCCAGTACTTC. This encodes CASRKNLMETQYF.

The rearrangement uses TRBV10-3 and TRBJ2-1; no clear D. V was trimmed by 9 bases and J by 7 bases, leaving 13 bases between them. Looked up from germline, CDR1 is ENHRY and CDR2 is SYGVKD. The CDR3 loop spans 12 amino acids. CDR3 nucleotide sequence: TGTGCCATAAAGAGTGACGGGAATGAGCAGTTCTTC. Protein: CAIKSDGNEQFF.

The sample holds many counts of this clonotype. The V gene is TRBV6-5, the J gene TRBJ2-7; perhaps TRBD2 as D (5 bases). The CDR3 spans 14 residues. Per germline, CDR1 MNHEY and CDR2 SVGAGI. Trimming removed 4 bases at V and 9 bases at J, with 19 bases between. CDR3 in amino acids: CASSLLPQSRAQYF. The DNA for the CDR3 is TGTGCCAGCAGTTTGCTCCCACAGTCGAGGGCGCAGTACTTC.

About this clonotype: Being one base from a much bigger clone, this may be a read error. The J gene is TRBJ2-1, the V gene TRBV18; 8 bases are a match to TRBD2. The germline gives CDR1 KGHSH, CDR2 LQKENI. CDR3 length: 16 amino acids. Trimming removed 2 bases from V and 4 bases from J; junction bases left unmatched: 7. In DNA form, the CDR3 reads TGTGCCAGCTCACCATGGACTAGCTGGGGATACAATGAGCAGTTCTTC. Amino acids: CASSPWTSWGYNEQFF. Combining the CDR3 with reference TRBV18 and TRBJ2-1 gives the whole variable domain NAGVMQNPRHLVRRRGQEARLRCSPMKGHSHVYWYRQLPEEGLKFMVYLQKENIIDESGMPKERFSAEFPKEGPSILRIQQVVRGDSAAYFCASSPWTSWGYNEQFFGPGTRLTVL.

This clonotype was seen a handful of times. This chain joins TRBV12-3 or TRBV12-4 and TRBJ1-1; no firm D call. Between the trimmed V and J ends, which lost 5 bases and 1 base, there was a span of 8 bases. CDR3 length: 13 amino acids. In DNA form, the CDR3 reads TGTGCCAGCAGTCCTCCTAAGAACACTGAAGCTTTCTTT. Translating gives CASSPPKNTEAFF.

In this sample, this clonotype turned up a few times. The chain combines TRBV5-6 with TRBJ2-7, with D tentatively TRBD1 or TRBD2 (5 bases each). The CDR3 spans 13 residues. The V end lost 4 bases, the J end lost 4 bases, and 12 bases lay between the germline ends. The germline V gene has CDR1 SGHDT and CDR2 YYEEEE. The CDR3 loop reads CASSPGLIYEQYF. The CDR3, as DNA: TGTGCCAGCAGCCCGGGGCTCATTTACGAGCAGTACTTC.

Ten or more counts support this clonotype. The chain joins TRBV7-2 to TRBJ2-7; no clear D. From germline, CDR1 is SGHTA and CDR2 FQGNSA. This CDR3 has 11 amino acids. The germline V and J ends were trimmed by 1 base and 4 bases, with 2 bases remaining between them. CDR3 bases: TGTGCCAGCAGCTTAGATTACGAGCAGTACTTC. This codes for CASSLDYEQYF.

The chain has TRBV4-3 and TRBJ2-4; no firm D call. CDR1 is LGHNA and CDR2 is YSLEER in the germline V gene. This CDR3 contains 15 residues. Trimming removed 0 bases at V and 0 bases at J, with 6 bases between. The CDR3 DNA reads TGCGCCAGCAGCCAAGACACTGTAGCCAAAAACATTCAGTACTTC. Its translation: CASSQDTVAKNIQYF.

This chain links TRBV11-3 with TRBJ2-1, with TRBD2 matching over 10 bases. The CDR3 length is 16 residues. The J segment lost 7 bases and the V segment lost 1 base, leaving 7 bases of the junction unmatched. Germline-derived CDR1 and CDR2 are SGHNT and YENEEA. This chain's CDR3 is CASSLGVLAGKNEQFF. The CDR3 DNA is TGTGCCAGCAGCTTAGGCGTACTAGCGGGAAAAAATGAGCAGTTCTTC.

This clonotype was seen only a few times. V usage is TRBV12-3 or TRBV12-4 and J usage is TRBJ2-7; TRBD2 aligns across 7 bases. The CDR3 covers 14 residues. The J segment lost 3 bases and the V segment lost 4 bases, leaving 6 bases of the junction unmatched. The CDR3 DNA is TGTGCCAGCAGTTCCGGGACTATACACTACGAGCAGTACTTC. It codes for CASSSGTIHYEQYF.

A word on this clonotype: A read error is possible here, since a much larger clone lies one base away. The V gene is TRBV2, the J gene TRBJ2-2, with TRBD2 as a possible D gene (5 bases). Germline lookup yields CDR1 SNHLY and CDR2 FYNNEI. The V end lost 6 bases, the J end lost 0 bases, and 8 bases lay between the germline ends. The CDR3 is made up of 14 amino acids. The chain's CDR3 is CASRNSANTGELFF. The CDR3 nucleotides are TGTGCCAGCAGGAATAGCGCGAACACCGGGGAGCTGTTTTTT. The full variable domain, its missing parts supplied by reference TRBV2 and TRBJ2-2, is EPEVTQTPSHQVTQMGQEVILRCVPISNHLYFYWYRQILGQKVEFLVSFYNNEISEKSEIFDDQFSVERPDGSNFTLKIRSTKLEDSAMYFCASRNSANTGELFFGEGSRLTVL.